This T cell receptor (beta chain) was retrieved from a study of CXCR4 blockade with PD-1 therapy in pancreatic cancer. Overall study results and limits: Tumor clonality averaged about 0.14 versus 0.05 in healthy blood, not predicting survival. Antigen-specificity overlap of convergent dominant clones remained unconfirmed.

Note on this clone: Its antigen remains unidentified.

The data were produced by immunoSEQ multiplex PCR, yet TCRdb's version contains in-frame clones alone and is incomplete. The sample holds about 15,000 clones, around 72% seen once. The sequenced material came from tumor tissue. This clonotype was sampled from a human donor with pancreatic ductal adenocarcinoma.

CDR3 sequence: CASSSTSGGLTDTQYF. The CDR3 region has the DNA TGTGCCAGCAGTTCCACTAGCGGGGGACTCACAGATACGCAGTATTTT. This chain uses TRBV28 with TRBJ2-3; 11 bases align to TRBD2. Germline V gives CDR1 MDHEN, CDR2 SYDVKM. The V and J ends lost 4 bases and 2 bases, in that order; junction bases with no gene match: 5. The CDR3 is made up of 16 amino acids.